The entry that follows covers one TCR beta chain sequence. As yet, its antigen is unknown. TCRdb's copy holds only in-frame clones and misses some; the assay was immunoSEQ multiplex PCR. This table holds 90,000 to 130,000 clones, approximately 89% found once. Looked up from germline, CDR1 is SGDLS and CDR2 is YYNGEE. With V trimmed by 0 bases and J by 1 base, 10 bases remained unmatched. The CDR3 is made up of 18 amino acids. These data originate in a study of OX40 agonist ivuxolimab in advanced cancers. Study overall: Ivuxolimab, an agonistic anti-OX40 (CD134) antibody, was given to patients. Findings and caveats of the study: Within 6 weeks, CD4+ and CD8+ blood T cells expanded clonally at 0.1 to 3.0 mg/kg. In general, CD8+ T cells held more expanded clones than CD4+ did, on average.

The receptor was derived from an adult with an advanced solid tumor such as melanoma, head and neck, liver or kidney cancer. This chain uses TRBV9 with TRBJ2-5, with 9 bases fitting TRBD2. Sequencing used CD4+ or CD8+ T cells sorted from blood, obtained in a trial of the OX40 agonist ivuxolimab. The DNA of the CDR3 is TGTGCCAGCAGCGTAGGGGGTAAGGTAGCGGGAGCCCAAGAGACCCAGTACTTC. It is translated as CASSVGGKVAGAQETQYF.